Each of the 6 T cell receptor beta chains below was sequenced from the same sample in a study of preoperative IRX-2 immunotherapy in early breast cancer. Some clones are missing from TCRdb's copy, which holds only in-frame ones; the method was immunoSEQ multiplex PCR. In the table there are 30,000 to 45,000 clones, around four fifths of which are singletons. Treatment in this sample: preoperative locoregional IRX-2 cytokine immunotherapy. Here the sequenced sample was lymph node tissue, taken after IRX-2 immunotherapy. The origin of the receptors is a human donor with breast cancer.

This sequence joins TRBV6-8 and TRBJ1-4; D is possibly TRBD1 (5 bases). Germline V gene data show CDR1 as MNHGY and CDR2 as SAAAGT. The CDR3 sequence is 12 residues long. The V end was cut by 8 bases, the J end by 8 bases, with 12 bases between. CDR3 sequence reads: CASGAGWEKLFF. As DNA, the CDR3 is TGTGCCAGCGGGGCCGGATGGGAAAAACTGTTTTTT.

The chain links TRBV28 to TRBJ1-2, with 7 nucleotides matching TRBD1. CDR1 is MDHEN, CDR2 SYDVKM, per germline. CDR3 length equals 12 residues. V shed 4 bases, J shed 13 bases, and the junction held 9 bases outside the gene matches. This CDR3 is CASSSPTGRSTF. The CDR3 DNA is TGTGCCAGCAGTTCCCCGACAGGGAGGAGCACCTTC.

J is TRBJ2-5 and V is TRBV28; no firm D call. This CDR3 spans 13 amino acids. The V end was cut by 3 bases, the J end by 0 bases, with 5 bases between. The germline V gene has CDR1 MDHEN and CDR2 SYDVKM. Written as DNA, the CDR3 is TGTGCCAGCAGTTTGTTTAACCAAGAGACCCAGTACTTC. Translated, it gives CASSLFNQETQYF.

The gene calls are TRBV10-2 and TRBJ2-7; possibly TRBD1 for D (5 bases). This CDR3 spans 15 amino acids. CDR1 WSHSY and CDR2 SAAADI come from the germline V gene. Trimming stripped 6 bases from V and 0 bases from J, with 15 bases between. CDR3 nucleotides: TGCGCCAGCAGAAGACAACAGGACCCCTCCTACGAGCAGTACTTC. It encodes CASRRQQDPSYEQYF.

The DNA for the CDR3 is TGTGCCAGCACCCTCGAGTTGATGAACACTGAAGCTTTCTTT. It codes for CASTLELMNTEAFF. This sequence joins TRBV11-3 and TRBJ1-1; D unresolved. Germline V CDR1 and CDR2: SGHNT, YENEEA. This CDR3 spans 14 amino acids. With 7 bases removed from V and 0 bases from J, the gap between germline ends came to 12 bases.

The J gene is TRBJ2-5, the V gene TRBV6-8; 9 bases are a match to TRBD2. Germline lookup yields CDR1 MNHGY and CDR2 SAAAGT. CDR3 length: 13 amino acids. With 6 bases clipped from V and 7 bases from J, the junction kept 6 bases outside the gene matches. Here the CDR3 DNA reads TGTGCCAGCAGAAGCGGGGGGTCAGGGACCCAGTACTTC. It translates to CASRSGGSGTQYF.